This T cell receptor (beta chain) emerged from a study of blood T cells in healthy people across ages. Total RNA, at least 5 micrograms per sample, was extracted from PBMCs. Then a second PCR, running about 6 to 11 cycles, was carried out with a sample-barcoded 5' primer and a J-beta primer mix. MiXCR, run by TCRdb on the 5' RACE reads, gives a single entry per CDR3 protein. The data show approximately 850,000 distinct CDR3 sequences, 55% to 70% seen once. The germline V gene has CDR1 SQVTM and CDR2 ANQGSEA. This CDR3 comprises 13 residues. V was shortened by 6 bases and J by 4 bases, with 16 bases between the two germline ends. This clonotype was recorded a few times.

The sample was blood. The receptor was isolated from a man in his thirties or forties in good health. The gene calls are TRBV29-1 and TRBJ2-7; weak D call: TRBD1 (6 bases). The CDR3 spells CSVVTGHKYEQYF. The DNA of the CDR3 is TGCAGCGTCGTAACGGGACACAAGTACGAGCAGTACTTC.